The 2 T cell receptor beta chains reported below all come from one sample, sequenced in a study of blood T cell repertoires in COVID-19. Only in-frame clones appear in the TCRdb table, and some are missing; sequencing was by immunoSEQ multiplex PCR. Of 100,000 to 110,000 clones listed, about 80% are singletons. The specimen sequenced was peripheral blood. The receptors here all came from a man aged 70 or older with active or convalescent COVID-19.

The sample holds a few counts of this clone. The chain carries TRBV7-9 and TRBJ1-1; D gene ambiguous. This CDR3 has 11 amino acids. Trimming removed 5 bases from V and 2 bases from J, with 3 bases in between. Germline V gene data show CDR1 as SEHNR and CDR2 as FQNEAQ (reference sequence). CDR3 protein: CASSQNTEAFF. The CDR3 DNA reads TGTGCCAGCAGCCAAAACACTGAAGCTTTCTTT.

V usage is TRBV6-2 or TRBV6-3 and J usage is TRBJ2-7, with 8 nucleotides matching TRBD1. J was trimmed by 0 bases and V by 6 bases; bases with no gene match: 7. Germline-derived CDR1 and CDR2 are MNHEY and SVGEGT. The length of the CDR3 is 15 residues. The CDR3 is CASSRTGGTSYEQYF. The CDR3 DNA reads TGTGCCAGCAGCCGAACAGGGGGGACCTCCTACGAGCAGTACTTC.